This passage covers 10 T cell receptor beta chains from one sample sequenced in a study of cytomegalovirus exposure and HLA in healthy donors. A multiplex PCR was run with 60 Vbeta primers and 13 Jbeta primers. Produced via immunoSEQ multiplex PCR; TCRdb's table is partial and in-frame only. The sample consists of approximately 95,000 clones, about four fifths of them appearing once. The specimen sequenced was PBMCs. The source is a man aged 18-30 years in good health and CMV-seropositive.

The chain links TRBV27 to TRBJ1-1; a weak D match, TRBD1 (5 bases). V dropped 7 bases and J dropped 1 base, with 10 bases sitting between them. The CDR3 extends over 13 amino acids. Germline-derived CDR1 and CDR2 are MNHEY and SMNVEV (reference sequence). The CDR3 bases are TGTGCCAGCACGGGGGTGGGGAACACTGAAGCTTTCTTT. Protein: CASTGVGNTEAFF.

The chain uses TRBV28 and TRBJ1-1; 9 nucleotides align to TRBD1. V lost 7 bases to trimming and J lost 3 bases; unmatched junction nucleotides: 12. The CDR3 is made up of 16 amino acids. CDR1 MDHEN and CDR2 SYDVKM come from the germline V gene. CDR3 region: CASISYRGLGYTEAFF. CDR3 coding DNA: TGTGCCAGCATCTCCTACAGGGGGCTGGGGTACACTGAAGCTTTCTTT.

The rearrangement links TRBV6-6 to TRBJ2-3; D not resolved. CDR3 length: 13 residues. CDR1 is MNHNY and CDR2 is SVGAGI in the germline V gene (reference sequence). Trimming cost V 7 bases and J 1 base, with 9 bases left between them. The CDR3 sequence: CASTPPGTDTQYF. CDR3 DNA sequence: TGTGCCAGCACTCCTCCGGGCACAGATACGCAGTATTTT.

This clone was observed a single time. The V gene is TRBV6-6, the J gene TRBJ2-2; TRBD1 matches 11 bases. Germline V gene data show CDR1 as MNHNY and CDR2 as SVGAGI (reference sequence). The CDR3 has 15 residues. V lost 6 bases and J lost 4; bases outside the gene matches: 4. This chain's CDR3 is CASSRDRGGTGELFF. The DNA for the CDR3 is TGTGCCAGCAGCCGGGACAGGGGGGGCACCGGGGAGCTGTTTTTT.

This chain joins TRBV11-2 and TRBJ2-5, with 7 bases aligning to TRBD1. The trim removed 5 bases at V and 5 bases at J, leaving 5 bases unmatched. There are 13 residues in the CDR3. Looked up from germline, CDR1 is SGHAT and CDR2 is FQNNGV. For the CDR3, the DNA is TGTGCCAGCAGCAGGGGGCTGAGGGAGACCCAGTACTTC. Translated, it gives CASSRGLRETQYF.

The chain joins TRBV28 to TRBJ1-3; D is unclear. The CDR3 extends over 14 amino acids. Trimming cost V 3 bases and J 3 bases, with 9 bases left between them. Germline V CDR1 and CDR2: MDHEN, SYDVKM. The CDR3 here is CASSFRQHGNTIYF. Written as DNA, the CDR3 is TGTGCCAGCAGTTTCCGACAACATGGAAACACCATATATTTT.

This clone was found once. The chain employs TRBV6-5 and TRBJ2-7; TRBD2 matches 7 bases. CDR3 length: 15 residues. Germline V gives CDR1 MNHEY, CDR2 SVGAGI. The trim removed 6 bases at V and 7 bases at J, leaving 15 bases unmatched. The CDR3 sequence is CASRTGTTPGGEQYF. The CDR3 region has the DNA TGTGCCAGCAGAACCGGGACTACCCCAGGTGGGGAGCAGTACTTC.

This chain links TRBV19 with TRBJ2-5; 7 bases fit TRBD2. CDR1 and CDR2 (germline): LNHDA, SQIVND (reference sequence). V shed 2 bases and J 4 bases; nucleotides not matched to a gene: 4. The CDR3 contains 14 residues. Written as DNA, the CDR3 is TGTGCCAGTAGTATACAGACTAGCCGAGAGACCCAGTACTTC. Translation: CASSIQTSRETQYF.

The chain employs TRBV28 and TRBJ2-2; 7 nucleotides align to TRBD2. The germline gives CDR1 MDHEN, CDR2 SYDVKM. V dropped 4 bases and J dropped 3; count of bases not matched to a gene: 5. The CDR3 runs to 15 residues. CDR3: CASSSKRDYTGELFF. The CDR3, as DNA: TGTGCCAGCAGTTCAAAGCGGGACTACACCGGGGAGCTGTTTTTT.

The chain's CDR3 is CASSQLGGAGTGELFF. The CDR3 DNA is TGTGCCAGCAGCCAACTCGGGGGGGCGGGCACCGGGGAGCTGTTTTTT. The chain recombines TRBV4-2 with TRBJ2-2, with 8 positions matching TRBD2. Trimming at V came to 2 bases and at J to 4 bases, leaving 6 bases not matched to a gene. The germline CDR1 and CDR2 sequences are LGHNA and YNFKEQ. This CDR3 contains 16 residues.